These 15 T cell receptor beta chains came from one sample sequenced in a study of T cell responses to AZD1222 COVID-19 vaccine (dated by TCRdb to the early 2020s). The time point label on this specimen signifies: about 28 days (+/-7) after the second vaccine dose. Libraries were built with the immunoSEQ multiplex PCR assay. TCRdb holds this immuneACCESS table with in-frame rearrangements only. Some clones are missing; in checked studies, unresolved V genes explain under half, and the rest has no known cause. Present in this sample are approximately 150,000 clones, roughly 91% of which were seen just once. The ten largest clones capture approximately 2% of the sample. The sample in question was peripheral blood, obtained 28 days after the second AZD1222 dose. These receptors were taken from an adult who received the AZD1222 COVID-19 vaccine.

This CDR3 is CASSWGANMNTEAFF. The CDR3 nucleotides read TGTGCCAGCAGTTGGGGGGCAAACATGAACACTGAAGCTTTCTTT. The chain uses TRBV2 and TRBJ1-1; a possible D gene is TRBD1 (6 bases). V lost 5 bases, J lost 0 bases, and 13 bases lay in between. CDR3 length: 15 amino acids. Per germline, CDR1 SNHLY and CDR2 FYNNEI.

J is TRBJ2-2 and V is TRBV5-4, with D unresolved. The CDR3 contains 12 residues. Germline V gene data show CDR1 as SGHNT and CDR2 as YYREEE (reference sequence). Between the trimmed V and J ends, which lost 4 bases and 7 bases, there was a span of 8 bases. CDR3 region: CASSPKNGELFF. The CDR3 DNA follows: TGTGCCAGCAGCCCCAAAAACGGGGAGCTGTTTTTT.

This clone occurred once. The gene calls are TRBV7-9 and TRBJ2-5; 10 nucleotides align to TRBD2. V gave up 4 bases and J gave up 5 bases; unmatched junction bases: 10. Germline CDR1 is SEHNR and CDR2 is FQNEAQ (reference sequence). This CDR3 has 16 residues. The CDR3 sequence: CASSSTAGGLSETQYF. DNA for the CDR3: TGTGCCAGCAGCTCTACAGCGGGGGGGCTCAGTGAGACCCAGTACTTC.

This chain uses TRBV9 with TRBJ2-1; the match to TRBD1 covers 10 bases. After removal of 0 bases from V and 5 bases from J, the junction contained 2 bases not matched to a gene. This CDR3 region has 15 residues. The germline V gene has CDR1 SGDLS and CDR2 YYNGEE. The CDR3 loop is CASSVGGTGDNEQFF. CDR3 DNA: TGTGCCAGCAGCGTAGGGGGGACAGGGGACAATGAGCAGTTCTTC.

This sequence joins TRBV6-5 and TRBJ1-3, with 7 bases matching TRBD1. Germline V gives CDR1 MNHEY, CDR2 SVGAGI. J was trimmed by 4 bases and V by 5 bases; bases with no gene match: 8. The CDR3 spans 15 residues. The CDR3 loop reads CASSNRDRRGNTIYF. The CDR3 DNA sequence: TGTGCCAGCAGTAACCGGGACAGACGAGGAAACACCATATATTTT.

The chain has TRBV6-5 and TRBJ1-4, with 7 bases aligning to TRBD1. The CDR3 totals 16 residues. CDR1 and CDR2 from the germline V gene are MNHEY and SVGAGI. Trimming took 0 bases from V and 7 from J; bases not matched to a gene: 8. The CDR3 sequence: CASSYSMAGGAEKLFF. CDR3 nucleotide sequence: TGTGCCAGCAGTTACTCGATGGCAGGGGGGGCTGAAAAACTGTTTTTT.

The V call is TRBV7-9, the J call TRBJ1-1; no firm D call. V lost 4 bases and J 0 bases, leaving 12 bases between the germline ends. The CDR3 totals 15 residues. Per germline, CDR1 SEHNR and CDR2 FQNEAQ (reference sequence). CDR3 region: CASSSTEPMNTEAFF. As DNA, the CDR3 is TGTGCCAGCAGCTCTACTGAACCGATGAACACTGAAGCTTTCTTT.

V usage is TRBV5-5 and J usage is TRBJ1-2; possibly TRBD1 for D (5 bases). Trimming took 6 bases from V and 4 from J, leaving 19 bases between them. Germline V gene sequence: CDR1 SGHKS, CDR2 YYEKEE (reference sequence). The CDR3 contains 15 residues. The CDR3 DNA sequence: TGTGCCAGCAACACGGTTCGGGGCTTTAGCTATGGCTACACCTTC. Translating gives CASNTVRGFSYGYTF.

The rearrangement uses TRBV7-3 and TRBJ2-1; weak D call: TRBD2 (5 bases). Germline CDR1 is SGHTA and CDR2 is FQGTGA. The V end lost 5 bases, the J end lost 6 bases, and 11 bases lay between the germline ends. The CDR3 is 13 residues long. DNA for the CDR3: TGTGCCAGCAGCGTCGAGCGGCTCAATGAGCAGTTCTTC. As protein: CASSVERLNEQFF.

V usage is TRBV3-1 (or the pseudogene TRBV3-2) and J usage is TRBJ2-1; possible D gene TRBD2, 5 bases. Germline V gene lookup returns CDR1 LGHDT and CDR2 YNNKEL (reference sequence). There are 12 residues in the CDR3. Trimming shortened V by 4 bases and J by 10 bases, and 11 bases separated the two germline ends. The CDR3 DNA reads TGTGCCAGCAGCCGCCGAACGGGGGAGCAGTTCTTC. Protein product: CASSRRTGEQFF.

The chain joins TRBV5-1 to TRBJ2-1; D is perhaps TRBD2 (5 bases). CDR3 length: 14 amino acids. Trimming took off 0 bases at V and 7 bases at J, with 11 bases between the two ends. Germline V gene lookup returns CDR1 SGHRS and CDR2 YFSETQ. The CDR3 DNA reads as TGCGCCAGCAGCTTGGGTCACGGGGAGAATGAGCAGTTCTTC. This gives the protein CASSLGHGENEQFF.

J is TRBJ2-5 and V is TRBV6-5; 9 bases are a match to TRBD1. After removal of 8 bases from V and 4 bases from J, the junction contained 8 bases not matched to a gene. The length of the CDR3 is 14 residues. Germline V gene lookup returns CDR1 MNHEY and CDR2 SVGAGI. The CDR3 DNA reads TGTGCCAGCTGTCCGGGACAGGGACCAGAGACCCAGTACTTC. It specifies CASCPGQGPETQYF.

J is TRBJ2-1 and V is TRBV29-1; 11 positions agree with TRBD2. J lost 9 bases, V lost 4 bases, and 5 bases had no gene match. CDR3 length equals 13 residues. Germline assignment: CDR1 SQVTM and CDR2 ANQGSEA. CDR3 residues: CSVGSGRAGEQFF. The CDR3 nucleotides read TGCAGCGTTGGTAGCGGGAGGGCGGGTGAGCAGTTCTTC.

The rearrangement links TRBV7-2 to TRBJ2-1; 16 positions agree with TRBD2. The CDR3 runs 16 residues. V lost 0 bases to trimming and J lost 15 bases; unmatched junction nucleotides: 8. Germline V gene data show CDR1 as SGHTA and CDR2 as FQGNSA. CDR3 amino acids: CASSLAGTSGRANWFF. The CDR3 region has the DNA TGTGCCAGCAGCTTAGCCGGGACTAGCGGGAGGGCCAATTGGTTCTTC. The whole variable domain, filled in from reference TRBV7-2 and TRBJ2-1, reads GAGVSQSPSNKVTEKGKDVELRCDPISGHTALYWYRQSLGQGLEFLIYFQGNSAPDKSGLPSDRFSAERTGGSVSTLTIQRTQQEDSAVYLCASSLAGTSGRANWFFGPGTRLTVL.

The CDR3 DNA reads as TGTGCCAGTAGTATATGGGGGAACACTGAAGCTTTCTTT. Its protein is CASSIWGNTEAFF. The chain couples TRBV19 to TRBJ1-1; D call uncertain. This CDR3 spans 13 amino acids. V lost 2 bases, J lost 1 base, and 5 bases lay in between. Germline V gives CDR1 LNHDA, CDR2 SQIVND (reference sequence). Drawing the rest from reference TRBV19 and TRBJ1-1, the complete variable domain is DGGITQSPKYLFRKEGQNVTLSCEQNLNHDAMYWYRQDPGQGLRLIYYSQIVNDFQKGDIAEGYSVSREKKESFPLTVTSAQKNPTAFYLCASSIWGNTEAFFGQGTRLTVV.